This T cell receptor (beta chain) was sequenced in a study of T cells in localized non-small cell lung cancer (dated by TCRdb to 2019 to 2021). A note on the overall study: T cell repertoires of approximately 250 early-stage NSCLC patients were analyzed, with tumors being compared against uninvolved tumor-adjacent lungs. NSCLC patients had a mean age of roughly 66 years, and around 140 were male and 85 to 110 female. The cohort was made up of around 220 treatment-naive NSCLC patients whose localized lung tumors had been resected.

From cysteine to phenylalanine, the CDR3 is 15 amino acids long. Only the CDR3 DNA stays, 45 bases, in frame from base 1. The germline V gene supplies CDR1 SGDLS and CDR2 YYNGEE. V loses 1 base, J loses 5 bases, and the germline ends lie 15 bases apart. Results and caveats for the whole study, not just this receptor: Since the design was exploratory, TCR variables were selected using unadjusted p-values with no false-discovery rate correction. Uninvolved tumor-adjacent lung showed the highest T cell clonality, higher than tumor, which suggests more focused antigenic responses in the uninvolved tumor-adjacent lung. Because multi-region sequencing of the tumors was not done, intratumor heterogeneity could not be ruled out. Higher blood T cell density associated with longer overall survival, while higher adjacent-lung clonality associated with shorter survival. A median of around 60 of the top 100 tumor clones turned up in the paired uninvolved adjacent lung, and 25 to 30 of those clones also ranked among the top 100 of that same adjacent lung.

At diagnosis, tumor, uninvolved tumor-adjacent lung and peripheral blood were collected and then preserved as a mix of FFPE and fresh-frozen material. For TCR repertoire profiling, blood samples were analyzed as peripheral blood mononuclear cells. As to this clone: Which antigen it targets is not known. Nothing much larger sits one base from this clone, and base qualities are not available.

The immunoSEQ Assay was used to sequence TCR beta CDR3 regions from DNA. As for the authors' bioinformatics: To compute T cell density, TCR beta template counts were normalized to usable DNA, which was estimated by amplifying housekeeping genes. Using the preseqR package, richness was estimated by extrapolating to 120,000 templates for tissue samples and 400,000 templates for PBMC samples. Clonality was calculated as one minus Pielou's evenness. Tissue-enriched TCRs were identified through differential abundance testing performed on productive amino-acid clonotypes, with a minimum total count of 5 and an alpha of 0.1. The Jaccard Index and the Morisita Overlap Index were used to quantify repertoire overlap between compartments. GLIPH grouped TCR beta CDR3s together with public tetramer-defined viral CDR3s, and a viral motif had to include at least three viral sequences and show V-gene enrichment. The source is immuneACCESS, and TCRdb retained only in-frame sequences with V and J called. Part of the clones is not carried over; for the studies checked, unresolved V genes explain less than half of this, and the remainder is unexplained. The D gene and trimming were derived from the DNA, and the V and J assignments and clone size from that table. A total of some 78,000 clones appear in this sample, almost 85% of them only once. The biggest ten clones account for approximately 3% of the sample.

The sample consisted of peripheral blood, taken before any cancer treatment. This clonotype was obtained from a man between 40 and 69 years old with stage I lung adenocarcinoma. The V and J segments used are TRBV9 and TRBJ2-5; the D gene is possibly TRBD2, with 6 bases matching. The bases read TGTGCCAGCAGCGTATCCGGACTACCAGTGGAGACCCAGTACTTC. Translated, this is CASSVSGLPVETQYF.